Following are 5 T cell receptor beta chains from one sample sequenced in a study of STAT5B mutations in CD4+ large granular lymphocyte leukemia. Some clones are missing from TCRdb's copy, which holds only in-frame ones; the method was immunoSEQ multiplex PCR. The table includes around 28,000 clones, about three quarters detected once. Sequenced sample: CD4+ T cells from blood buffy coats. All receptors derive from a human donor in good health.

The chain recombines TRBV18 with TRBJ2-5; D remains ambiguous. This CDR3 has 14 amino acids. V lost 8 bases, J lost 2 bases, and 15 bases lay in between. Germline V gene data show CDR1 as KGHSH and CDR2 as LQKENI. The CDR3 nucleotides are TGTGCCAGCCAGGTAGAGCCGGTACAAGAGACCCAGTACTTC. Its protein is CASQVEPVQETQYF. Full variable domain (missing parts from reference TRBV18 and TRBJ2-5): NAGVMQNPRHLVRRRGQEARLRCSPMKGHSHVYWYRQLPEEGLKFMVYLQKENIIDESGMPKERFSAEFPKEGPSILRIQQVVRGDSAAYFCASQVEPVQETQYFGPGTRLLVL.

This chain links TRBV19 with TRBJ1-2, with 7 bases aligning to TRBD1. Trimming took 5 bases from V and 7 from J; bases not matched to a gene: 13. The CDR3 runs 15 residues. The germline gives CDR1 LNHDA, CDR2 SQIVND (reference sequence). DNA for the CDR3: TGTGCCAGTAGTCCAATGGGACAGACCGCTAGTGGCTACACCTTC. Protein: CASSPMGQTASGYTF.

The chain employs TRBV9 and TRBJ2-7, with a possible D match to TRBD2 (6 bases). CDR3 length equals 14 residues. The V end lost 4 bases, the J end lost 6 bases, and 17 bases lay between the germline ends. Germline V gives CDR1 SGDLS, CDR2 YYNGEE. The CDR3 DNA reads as TGTGCCAGCAGCCTGGACGGTATCGGGGGCGAGCAGTACGTC. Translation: CASSLDGIGGEQYV.

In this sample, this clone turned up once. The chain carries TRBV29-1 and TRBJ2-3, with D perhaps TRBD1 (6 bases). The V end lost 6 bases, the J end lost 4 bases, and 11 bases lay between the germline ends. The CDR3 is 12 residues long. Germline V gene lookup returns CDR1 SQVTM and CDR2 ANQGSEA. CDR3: CSVKEGADTQYF. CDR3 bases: TGCAGCGTCAAAGAGGGGGCAGATACGCAGTATTTT.

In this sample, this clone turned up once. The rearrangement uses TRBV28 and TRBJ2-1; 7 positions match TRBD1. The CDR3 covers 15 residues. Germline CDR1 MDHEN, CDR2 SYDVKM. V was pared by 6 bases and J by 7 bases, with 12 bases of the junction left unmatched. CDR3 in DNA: TGTGCCAGCAGCCGAGGACAGGTCCCGGGGAATGAGCAGTTCTTC. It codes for CASSRGQVPGNEQFF.